Below, 27 T cell receptor beta chains from the same sample are listed, as sequenced in a study of T-cell reconstitution after alpha-beta-depleted transplantation in children. As it was prepared, the TCRbeta library received unique molecular identifiers. TCRdb analysed the PCR reads with MiXCR anew, one entry per CDR3 protein. Of 700,000 to 950,000 distinct CDR3 sequences in the sample, around 17% are singletons; the top ten hold just under 5%. The material was PBMCs, mostly from graft donor cells, obtained 360 days after TCRalphabeta/CD19-depleted stem cell transplant. The receptor source for this set is a male patient younger than 18 who had a stem cell transplant for acute lymphoblastic leukemia, so the T cells may come from the graft donor.

This clonotype was recorded a few times. Its ends do not fully match the called genes, so a read error is possible. J is TRBJ2-1 and V is TRBV9; D is perhaps TRBD2 (5 bases). CDR1 and CDR2 (germline): SGDLS, YYNGEE. The CDR3 is 12 amino acids. CDR3 region: CASSVGLGELLF. CDR3 sequence (DNA): TGTGCCAGCAGCGTAGGTCTCGGGGAACTCCTCTTC.

The chain combines TRBV4-1 with TRBJ1-1; no clear D gene. Per the germline V gene, CDR1 is MGHRA and CDR2 is YSYEKL. V gave up 0 bases and J gave up 1 base, with 12 bases separating them. The CDR3 extends over 16 amino acids. The DNA of the CDR3 is TGCGCCAGCAGCCAAGAACGGGCAGGTGGGAACACTGAAGCTTTCTTT. Its translation: CASSQERAGGNTEAFF.

This clonotype was observed a handful of times. The chain couples TRBV3-1 to TRBJ2-7; TRBD2 matches at 7 bases. Trimming took 1 base from V and 3 from J; bases not matched to a gene: 6. The CDR3 runs 15 residues. Germline loops: CDR1 LGHDT, CDR2 YNNKEL (reference sequence). The CDR3 sequence: CASSQVLAKVYEQYF. The CDR3 region has the DNA TGTGCCAGCAGCCAAGTACTAGCGAAGGTCTACGAGCAGTACTTC.

The chain recombines TRBV7-3 with TRBJ2-2; 10 bases map to TRBD2. Germline V gives CDR1 SGHTA, CDR2 FQGTGA. The CDR3 consists of 16 residues. V trimming: 1 base; J trimming: 6 bases; junction bases outside the gene matches: 5. The CDR3 reads CASSLMGTSAAGELFF. CDR3 bases: TGTGCCAGCAGCTTAATGGGGACTAGCGCTGCCGGGGAGCTGTTTTTT.

V usage is TRBV5-1 and J usage is TRBJ2-7; perhaps TRBD2 as D (5 bases). V gave up 7 bases and J gave up 5 bases, with 19 bases separating them. The CDR3 length is 14 residues. Germline values: CDR1 SGHRS, CDR2 YFSETQ. As DNA, the CDR3 is TGCGCCAGCTATACAGCTTTCCCGGGGAACGAGCAGTACTTC. Its protein product is CASYTAFPGNEQYF.

There are many counts of this clonotype. The V and J genes are TRBV7-9 and TRBJ1-2; TRBD1 aligns across 11 bases. Germline V gene lookup returns CDR1 SEHNR and CDR2 FQNEAQ (reference sequence). This CDR3 has 15 residues. The V and J ends lost 5 bases and 4 bases, in that order; junction bases with no gene match: 6. The CDR3 nucleotides are TGTGCCAGCAGCCAGGGGACAGGGGGTCTCTATGGCTACACCTTC. This encodes CASSQGTGGLYGYTF.

This clonotype has only a few counts. The chain employs TRBV12-3 or TRBV12-4 and TRBJ2-1, with a tentative D call TRBD2 (6 bases). This CDR3 comprises 14 residues. V was clipped by 3 bases and J by 9 bases, with 15 bases between them. The chain's CDR3 is CASSLDSGAGEQFF. DNA of the CDR3: TGTGCCAGCAGTTTGGATAGCGGAGCGGGTGAGCAGTTCTTC.

The chain couples TRBV7-6 to TRBJ2-7, with D tentatively TRBD1 or TRBD2 (5 bases each). With 6 bases removed from V and 2 bases from J, the gap between germline ends came to 20 bases. The CDR3 covers 16 residues. Per the germline V gene, CDR1 is SGHVS and CDR2 is FNYEAQ. The CDR3 DNA reads as TGTGCCAGCAGTAGTACGGGACGGACGCCAACCTACGAGCAGTACTTC. It is translated as CASSSTGRTPTYEQYF. Complete variable domain (other parts from reference TRBV7-6 and TRBJ2-7): GAGVSQSPRYKVTKRGQDVALRCDPISGHVSLYWYRQALGQGPEFLTYFNYEAQQDKSGLPNDRFSAERPEGSISTLTIQRTEQRDSAMYRCASSSTGRTPTYEQYFGPGTRLTVT.

The chain links TRBV7-2 to TRBJ2-3; 10 nucleotides match TRBD2. The J segment lost 4 bases and the V segment lost 3 bases, leaving 13 bases of the junction unmatched. This CDR3 has 18 residues. CDR1 and CDR2 from the germline V gene are SGHTA and FQGNSA. The CDR3 DNA follows: TGTGCCAGCAGCTTTGGGCTAGCGGGAGTCCGCAGCGCAGATACGCAGTATTTT. This encodes CASSFGLAGVRSADTQYF.

This clonotype showed up just a few times. The genes are TRBV18 and TRBJ2-1; 14 bases match TRBD2. There are 15 residues in the CDR3. Germline V gene sequence: CDR1 KGHSH, CDR2 LQKENI. The V segment lost 5 bases and the J segment 6 bases; nucleotides outside the gene matches: 3. The CDR3 nucleotides read TGTGCCAGCTCAAAGGGACTAGCGGGAGCCAATGAGCAGTTCTTC. Protein sequence: CASSKGLAGANEQFF.

V is TRBV10-1 and J is TRBJ1-1; 7 bases line up with TRBD1. This CDR3 comprises 19 residues. V lost 3 bases, J lost 0 bases, and 16 bases stayed unmatched. Per germline, CDR1 WNHNN and CDR2 SYGVQD (reference sequence). DNA of the CDR3: TGCGCCAGCAGTGACTCTACCGGGACAGCACTCCGCATGAACACTGAAGCTTTCTTT. Residues: CASSDSTGTALRMNTEAFF.

This clonotype was counted many times. The gene calls are TRBV18 and TRBJ2-5; D call uncertain. The CDR3 loop spans 12 amino acids. Germline V gene sequence: CDR1 KGHSH, CDR2 LQKENI. With 3 bases removed from V and 4 bases from J, the gap between germline ends came to 6 bases. The CDR3 nucleotides read TGTGCCAGCTCACCTACTGGAGAGACCCAGTACTTC. Its translation is CASSPTGETQYF.

Comments on this clonotype: One end of the junction varies from germline; a read error may be responsible. The chain is built from TRBV5-8 and TRBJ2-3, with 7 positions matching TRBD2. Germline assignment: CDR1 SGHTS and CDR2 YDEGEE. This CDR3 is built from 13 residues. The CDR3 loop is CASRLGGEDTQYF. The CDR3, as DNA: TGTGCCAGCAGATTGGGGGGGGAGGATACGCAGTATTTT.

This rearrangement joins TRBV4-1 to TRBJ2-7, with a tentative D call TRBD1 (5 bases). This CDR3 is 14 amino acids long. Germline V gene data show CDR1 as MGHRA and CDR2 as YSYEKL. Between the trimmed V and J ends, which lost 0 bases and 3 bases, there was a span of 9 bases. In nucleotides, the CDR3 is TGCGCCAGCAGCCAAGATACCACAGGCTACGAGCAGTACTTC. Protein product: CASSQDTTGYEQYF.

The table lists this clonotype with many counts. The chain couples TRBV6-1 to TRBJ2-2; no definite D call. The germline gives CDR1 MNHNS, CDR2 SASEGT. With 7 bases removed from V and 0 bases from J, the gap between germline ends came to 6 bases. The CDR3 loop spans 13 amino acids. CDR3 nucleotides: TGTGCCAGCATGGCACCGAACACCGGGGAGCTGTTTTTT. Its protein is CASMAPNTGELFF.

This clonotype was observed at least ten times. This rearrangement joins TRBV10-3 to TRBJ2-7, with TRBD1 identical over 9 bases. CDR1 and CDR2 from the germline V gene are ENHRY and SYGVKD. This CDR3 spans 15 amino acids. Germline trimming cut 4 bases from V and 2 bases from J; bases unmatched to any gene: 6. CDR3 coding DNA: TGTGCCATCAGTGGTGACGACAGGGGGACCTACGAGCAGTACTTC. Translating it yields CAISGDDRGTYEQYF.

This clonotype was seen a handful of times. The rearrangement links TRBV7-9 to TRBJ1-1; no clear D gene. This CDR3 is 14 amino acids long. With 2 bases removed from V and 1 base from J, the gap between germline ends came to 8 bases. Germline assignment: CDR1 SEHNR and CDR2 FQNEAQ (reference sequence). CDR3 sequence (DNA): TGTGCCAGCAGCTTAACTGACGCGAACACTGAAGCTTTCTTT. Translating gives CASSLTDANTEAFF.

The V and J genes are TRBV7-6 and TRBJ2-1, with 7 nucleotides matching TRBD1. Germline V gene data show CDR1 as SGHVS and CDR2 as FNYEAQ. Germline trimming cut 1 base from V and 4 bases from J; bases unmatched to any gene: 7. CDR3 size: 16 residues. The CDR3 DNA reads as TGTGCCAGCAGCTTAGTCCGGGACAGTGGTTACAATGAGCAGTTCTTC. Its protein is CASSLVRDSGYNEQFF.

V and J are TRBV7-3 and TRBJ1-2; the match to TRBD1 covers 9 bases. Looked up from germline, CDR1 is SGHTA and CDR2 is FQGTGA. Trimming cost V 6 bases and J 5 bases; bases outside gene matches: 4. CDR3 size: 13 residues. As DNA, the CDR3 is TGTGCCAGCAGTACAGGGGGCGGGTATGGCTACACCTTC. The encoded protein is CASSTGGGYGYTF.

V is TRBV5-6 and J is TRBJ1-6; D unclear. This CDR3 has 16 residues. V was pared by 3 bases and J by 9 bases, with 19 bases between. The germline CDR1 and CDR2 sequences are SGHDT and YYEEEE. The CDR3 region is CASSSGVEGPLSPLHF. As DNA, the CDR3 is TGTGCCAGCAGCTCCGGGGTTGAGGGCCCACTTTCACCCCTCCACTTT. The full variable domain, with the rest looked up from reference TRBV5-6 and TRBJ1-6, is DAGVTQSPTHLIKTRGQQVTLRCSPKSGHDTVSWYQQALGQGPQFIFQYYEEEERQRGNFPDRFSGHQFPNYSSELNVNALLLGDSALYLCASSSGVEGPLSPLHFGNGTRLTVT.

This clonotype has just a few counts. The rearrangement uses TRBV2 and TRBJ2-7; 11 positions agree with TRBD2. The CDR3 totals 14 residues. CDR1 SNHLY and CDR2 FYNNEI come from the germline V gene. V trimming: 9 bases; J trimming: 4 bases; junction bases outside the gene matches: 8. The CDR3 loop is CASETSGGSYEQYF. In nucleotides, the CDR3 is TGTGCCAGTGAAACTAGCGGGGGAAGTTACGAGCAGTACTTC.

The chain has TRBV7-8 and TRBJ2-7; 10 bases line up with TRBD1. The germline CDR1 and CDR2 sequences are SGHVS and FQNEAQ. The CDR3 contains 16 residues. V gave up 0 bases and J gave up 2 bases; unmatched junction bases: 4. The CDR3 sequence: CASSLAPDRGTYEQYF. In nucleotides, the CDR3 is TGTGCCAGCAGCTTAGCCCCGGACAGGGGGACCTACGAGCAGTACTTC.

This clonotype was counted between two and nine times. V gene TRBV6-5 combines with J gene TRBJ1-3; 7 positions agree with TRBD1. Germline V lookup: CDR1 MNHEY, CDR2 SVGAGI. This CDR3 region has 13 residues. With V trimmed by 10 bases and J by 6 bases, 9 bases remained unmatched. CDR3 protein: CATAGTAENTIYF. The CDR3 DNA follows: TGTGCCACCGCCGGGACAGCAGAAAACACCATATATTTT.

V gene TRBV27 combines with J gene TRBJ2-3; a possible D gene is TRBD2 (6 bases). Germline loops: CDR1 MNHEY, CDR2 SMNVEV (reference sequence). The CDR3 loop spans 16 amino acids. The V end lost 3 bases, the J end lost 1 base, and 14 bases lay between the germline ends. CDR3 in amino acids: CASSLAGTSGTDTQYF. The CDR3 DNA reads as TGTGCCAGCAGTTTGGCGGGGACCTCTGGCACAGATACGCAGTATTTT.

The chain links TRBV12-3 or TRBV12-4 to TRBJ2-5; D gene uncertain. The V and J ends lost 8 bases and 3 bases respectively, with 10 bases between them. The CDR3 spans 12 residues. Here the CDR3 reads CASGQLKETQYF. The CDR3 DNA follows: TGTGCCAGCGGCCAGCTGAAAGAGACCCAGTACTTC.

This clonotype was counted only a few times. The chain couples TRBV5-1 to TRBJ2-1; D gene uncertain. Trimming removed 1 base from V and 4 bases from J, with 15 bases in between. This CDR3 is 16 amino acids long. Looked up from germline, CDR1 is SGHRS and CDR2 is YFSETQ. The DNA of the CDR3 is TGCGCCAGCAGCTTGTTTACCGATGTACAGTACAATGAGCAGTTCTTC. Its protein product is CASSLFTDVQYNEQFF. The variable domain in full, with the rest retrieved from reference TRBV5-1 and TRBJ2-1, is KAGVTQTPRYLIKTRGQQVTLSCSPISGHRSVSWYQQTPGQGLQFLFEYFSETQRNKGNFPGRFSGRQFSNSRSEMNVSTLELGDSALYLCASSLFTDVQYNEQFFGPGTRLTVL.

This clonotype was detected ten times or more. This chain joins TRBV12-3 or TRBV12-4 and TRBJ2-1; D may be TRBD2 (5 bases). Trimming removed 3 bases from V and 9 bases from J, with 12 bases in between. The CDR3 has 13 residues. As DNA, the CDR3 is TGTGCCAGCAGTTTCAACGGGAAGCGTGAGCAGTTCTTC. It encodes CASSFNGKREQFF.